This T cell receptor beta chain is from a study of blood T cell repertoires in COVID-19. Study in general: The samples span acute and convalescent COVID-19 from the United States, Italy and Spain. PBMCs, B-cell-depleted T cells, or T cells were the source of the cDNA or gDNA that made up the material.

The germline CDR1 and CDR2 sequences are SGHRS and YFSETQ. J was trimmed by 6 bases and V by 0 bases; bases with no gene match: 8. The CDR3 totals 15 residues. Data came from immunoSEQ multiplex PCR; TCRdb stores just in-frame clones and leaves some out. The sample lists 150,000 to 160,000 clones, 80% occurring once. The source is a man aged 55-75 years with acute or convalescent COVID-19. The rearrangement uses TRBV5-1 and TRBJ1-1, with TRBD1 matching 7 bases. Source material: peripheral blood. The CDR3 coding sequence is TGCGCCAGCAGCTTGGGACAGGGAAGAATCGCTGAAGCTTTCTTT. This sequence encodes CASSLGQGRIAEAFF.